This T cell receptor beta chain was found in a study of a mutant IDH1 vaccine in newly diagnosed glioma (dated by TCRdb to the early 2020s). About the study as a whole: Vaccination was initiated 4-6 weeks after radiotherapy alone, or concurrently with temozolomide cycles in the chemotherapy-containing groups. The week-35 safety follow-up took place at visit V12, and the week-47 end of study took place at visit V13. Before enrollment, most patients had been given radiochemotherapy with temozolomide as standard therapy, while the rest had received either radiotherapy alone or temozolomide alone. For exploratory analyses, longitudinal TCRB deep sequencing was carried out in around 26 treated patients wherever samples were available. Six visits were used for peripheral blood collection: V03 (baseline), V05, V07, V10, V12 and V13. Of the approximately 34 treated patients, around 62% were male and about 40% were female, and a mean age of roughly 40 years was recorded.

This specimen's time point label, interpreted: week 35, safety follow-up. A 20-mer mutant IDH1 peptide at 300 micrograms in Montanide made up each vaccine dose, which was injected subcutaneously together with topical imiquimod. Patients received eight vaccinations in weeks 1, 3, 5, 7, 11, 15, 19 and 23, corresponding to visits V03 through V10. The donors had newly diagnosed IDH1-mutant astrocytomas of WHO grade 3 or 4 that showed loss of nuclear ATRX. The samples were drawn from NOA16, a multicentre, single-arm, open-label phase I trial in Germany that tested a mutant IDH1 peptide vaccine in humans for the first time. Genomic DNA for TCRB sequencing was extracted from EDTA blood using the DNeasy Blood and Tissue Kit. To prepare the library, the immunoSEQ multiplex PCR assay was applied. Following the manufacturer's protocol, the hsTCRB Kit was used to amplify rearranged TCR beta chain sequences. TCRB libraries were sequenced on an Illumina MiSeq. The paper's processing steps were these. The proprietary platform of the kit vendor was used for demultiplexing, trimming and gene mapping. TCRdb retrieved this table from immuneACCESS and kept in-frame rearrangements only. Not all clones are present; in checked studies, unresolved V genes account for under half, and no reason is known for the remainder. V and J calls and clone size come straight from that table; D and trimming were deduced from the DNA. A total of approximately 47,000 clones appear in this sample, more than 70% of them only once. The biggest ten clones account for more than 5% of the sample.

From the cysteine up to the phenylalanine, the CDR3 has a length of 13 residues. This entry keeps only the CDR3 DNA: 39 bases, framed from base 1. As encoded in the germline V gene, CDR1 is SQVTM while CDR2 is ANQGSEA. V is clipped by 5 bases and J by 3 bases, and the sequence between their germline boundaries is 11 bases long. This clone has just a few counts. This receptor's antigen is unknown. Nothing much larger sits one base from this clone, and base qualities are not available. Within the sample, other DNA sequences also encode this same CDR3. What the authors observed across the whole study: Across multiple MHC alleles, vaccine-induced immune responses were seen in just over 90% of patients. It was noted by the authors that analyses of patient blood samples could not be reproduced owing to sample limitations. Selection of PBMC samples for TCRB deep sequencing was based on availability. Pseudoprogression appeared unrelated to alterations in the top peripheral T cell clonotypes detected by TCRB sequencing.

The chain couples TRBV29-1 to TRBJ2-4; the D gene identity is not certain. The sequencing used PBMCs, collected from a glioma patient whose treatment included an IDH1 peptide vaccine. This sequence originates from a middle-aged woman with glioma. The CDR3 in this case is CSVQGLGKNIQYF. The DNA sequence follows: TGCAGCGTTCAAGGGCTAGGCAAAAACATTCAGTACTTC.